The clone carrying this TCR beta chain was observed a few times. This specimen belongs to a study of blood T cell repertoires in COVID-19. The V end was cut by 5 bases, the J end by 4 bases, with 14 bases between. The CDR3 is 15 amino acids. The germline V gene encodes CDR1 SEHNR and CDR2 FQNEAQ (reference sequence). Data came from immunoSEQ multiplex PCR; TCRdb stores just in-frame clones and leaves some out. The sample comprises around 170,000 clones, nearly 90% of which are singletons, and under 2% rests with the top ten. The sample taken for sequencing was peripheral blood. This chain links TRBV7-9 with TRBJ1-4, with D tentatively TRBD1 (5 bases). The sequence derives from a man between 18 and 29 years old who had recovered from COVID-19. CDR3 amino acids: CASSTPGLNNEKLFF. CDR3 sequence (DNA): TGTGCCAGCAGCACACCGGGACTGAATAATGAAAAACTGTTTTTT.